This entry lists 26 T cell receptor beta chains sequenced from one sample in a study of Ad26.COV2.S vaccination and SARS-CoV-2 variants. The table came from immunoSEQ multiplex PCR; TCRdb's copy has only in-frame clones and leaves some out. This sample yields about 680,000 clones, of which around 90% are seen a single time; about 1.5% belongs to the top ten. As to treatment: about 20 received Ad26.COV2.S at low or high dose, single or two shots; five or six received placebo; per-sample allocation not given. The investigators took samples on day 63 after the first vaccine or placebo injection. The sample here was peripheral blood, taken in a trial of Ad26.COV2.S vaccine versus placebo. The receptors were sampled from a person aged 18-60 years who received the Ad26.COV2.S COVID-19 vaccine or a placebo.

The chain combines TRBV5-4 with TRBJ2-1, with D perhaps being TRBD1 or TRBD2 (6 bases each). The CDR3 spans 15 residues. The ends were cut back, 5 bases at V and 5 bases at J, with 17 bases in the middle. The germline V gene has CDR1 SGHNT and CDR2 YYREEE (reference sequence). The DNA of the CDR3 is TGTGCCAGCAGTCGTGATGGGGGGCCAGACAATGAGCAGTTCTTC. Translation: CASSRDGGPDNEQFF.

The V call is TRBV11-3, the J call TRBJ2-1, with 8 nucleotides matching TRBD2. The CDR3 extends over 14 amino acids. J lost 9 bases, V lost 4 bases, and 8 bases had no gene match. Germline V gene lookup returns CDR1 SGHNT and CDR2 YENEEA. CDR3 DNA: TGTGCCAGCAGCTCACTAAGCGGGAGTGGTGAGCAGTTCTTC. The encoded protein is CASSSLSGSGEQFF.

V usage is TRBV5-4 and J usage is TRBJ1-1; perhaps TRBD1 as D (6 bases). The V end was cut by 0 bases, the J end by 10 bases, with 16 bases between. The CDR3 extends over 14 amino acids. Germline V gene lookup returns CDR1 SGHNT and CDR2 YYREEE (reference sequence). DNA of the CDR3: TGTGCCAGCAGCTTGGTGGGGGGGACACTTGGAGCTTTCTTT. Its translation is CASSLVGGTLGAFF. Variable domain in full (rest from reference TRBV5-4 and TRBJ1-1): ETGVTQSPTHLIKTRGQQVTLRCSSQSGHNTVSWYQQALGQGPQFIFQYYREEENGRGNFPPRFSGLQFPNYSSELNVNALELDDSALYLCASSLVGGTLGAFFGQGTRLTVV.

Of note for this clone: This same CDR3 is encoded by further DNA sequences in the sample. The gene calls are TRBV7-9 and TRBJ2-7; D is uncertain. CDR3 length: 13 residues. V lost 1 base and J 2 bases, leaving 6 bases between the germline ends. Germline CDR1 is SEHNR and CDR2 is FQNEAQ (reference sequence). CDR3 region: CASSLGTTYEQYF. CDR3 in DNA: TGTGCCAGCAGCTTAGGGACGACCTACGAGCAGTACTTC.

The genes are TRBV6-5 and TRBJ2-7, with D hard to call. The CDR3 is 13 amino acids. Per the germline V gene, CDR1 is MNHEY and CDR2 is SVGAGI. Between the trimmed V and J ends, which lost 3 bases and 2 bases, there was a span of 8 bases. The CDR3 loop reads CASSYRRTYEQYF. In nucleotides, the CDR3 is TGTGCCAGCAGTTATAGGCGGACCTACGAGCAGTACTTC.

The V gene is TRBV10-3, the J gene TRBJ1-4, with D possibly TRBD1 on 5 matching bases. V lost 10 bases to trimming and J lost 5 bases, with 17 bases between them. The CDR3 covers 14 residues. Germline-derived CDR1 and CDR2 are ENHRY and SYGVKD. CDR3 residues: CATLGAGMNEKLFF. The CDR3 bases are TGTGCCACCCTTGGGGCAGGGATGAATGAAAAACTGTTTTTT.

V is TRBV30 and J is TRBJ2-2; a weak D match, TRBD1 (6 bases). CDR1 is GTSNPN and CDR2 is SVGIG in the germline V gene (reference sequence). V was cut by 5 bases and J by 5 bases, with 15 bases left in between. The CDR3 runs 14 residues. CDR3 residues: CAWCKGVSTGELFF. The CDR3 nucleotides are TGTGCCTGGTGTAAGGGGGTCTCAACCGGGGAGCTGTTTTTT.

This clone has more than one count but fewer than ten. The sample carries other DNA sequences with the same CDR3. The rearrangement links TRBV7-9 to TRBJ1-5; D is perhaps TRBD1 (5 bases). The CDR3 covers 14 residues. The ends were cut back, 1 base at V and 2 bases at J, with 6 bases in the middle. The germline V gene encodes CDR1 SEHNR and CDR2 FQNEAQ (reference sequence). In nucleotides, the CDR3 is TGTGCCAGCAGCTTAGGGGGGGGCAATCAGCCCCAGCATTTT. It encodes CASSLGGGNQPQHF.

The chain is built from TRBV5-1 and TRBJ2-7; 11 nucleotides line up with TRBD2. The CDR3 loop spans 15 amino acids. CDR1 SGHRS and CDR2 YFSETQ come from the germline V gene. After removal of 4 bases from V and 4 bases from J, the junction contained 7 bases not matched to a gene. CDR3: CASSQGLAGSYEQYF. The DNA for the CDR3 is TGCGCCAGCAGCCAAGGACTAGCGGGTTCTTACGAGCAGTACTTC.

This clone was observed a single time. The chain couples TRBV15 to TRBJ2-1; D assignment may be TRBD1 or TRBD2 (6 bases each). V was trimmed by 3 bases and J by 5 bases, leaving 17 bases between them. CDR1 is LNHNV, CDR2 YYDKDF, per germline (reference sequence). The CDR3 is 16 residues long. CDR3 coding DNA: TGTGCCACCAGCAGGGGGACGGGGGCTAACAACAATGAGCAGTTCTTC. Protein: CATSRGTGANNNEQFF.

This chain joins TRBV5-6 and TRBJ1-3; D gene ambiguous. The V gene lost 1 base and the J gene lost 0 bases, with 8 bases spanning the gap. Germline CDR1 is SGHDT and CDR2 is YYEEEE. This CDR3 has 15 residues. CDR3 DNA sequence: TGTGCCAGCAGCTTGTTGCAGTTCTCTGGAAACACCATATATTTT. Protein: CASSLLQFSGNTIYF.

The chain carries TRBV19 and TRBJ1-1; 9 bases agree with TRBD1. V was clipped by 5 bases and J by 5 bases; unmatched bases: 12. Germline CDR1 is LNHDA and CDR2 is SQIVND (reference sequence). The CDR3 has 16 residues. The CDR3 loop reads CASSPLQGAQGTEAFF. CDR3 coding DNA: TGTGCCAGTAGTCCTCTACAGGGGGCACAGGGTACTGAAGCTTTCTTT.

The chain carries TRBV5-1 and TRBJ2-2, with a weak D call TRBD1 (6 bases). The CDR3 covers 15 residues. V was trimmed by 4 bases and J by 6 bases, leaving 16 bases between them. The germline V gene encodes CDR1 SGHRS and CDR2 YFSETQ. Here the CDR3 DNA reads TGCGCCAGCAGCCCCGCAGGGGCGCGACCCGGGGAGCTGTTTTTT. Translation: CASSPAGARPGELFF.

This chain joins TRBV6-5 and TRBJ1-1; D possibly corresponds to TRBD1 (5 bases). The CDR3 covers 14 residues. CDR1 is MNHEY, CDR2 SVGAGI, per germline. V lost 6 bases, J lost 5 bases, and 16 bases lay in between. CDR3 protein: CASREEGLVTEAFF. The CDR3 bases are TGTGCCAGCAGGGAGGAGGGGTTGGTGACTGAAGCTTTCTTT.

The gene calls are TRBV3-1 (or the pseudogene TRBV3-2) and TRBJ2-4; D gene uncertain. This CDR3 is 15 amino acids long. V was shortened by 6 bases and J by 3 bases, with 15 bases between the two germline ends. Germline V gene data show CDR1 as LGHDT and CDR2 as YNNKEL (reference sequence). The CDR3 DNA reads as TGTGCCAGCAGTCCCACCTCTAGGGACAAAAACATTCAGTACTTC. It yields the protein CASSPTSRDKNIQYF.

The V and J genes are TRBV11-2 and TRBJ2-7, with 7 bases that match TRBD1. The CDR3 is 13 residues long. Per germline, CDR1 SGHAT and CDR2 FQNNGV. The J segment lost 4 bases and the V segment lost 5 bases, leaving 5 bases of the junction unmatched. The CDR3 protein is CASSRQGGYEQYF. The CDR3 region has the DNA TGTGCCAGCAGCCGACAGGGTGGATACGAGCAGTACTTC.

This chain uses TRBV9 with TRBJ2-7, with 8 bases lining up with TRBD2. CDR3 length: 12 residues. The germline V gene encodes CDR1 SGDLS and CDR2 YYNGEE. J lost 6 bases, V lost 3 bases, and 2 bases had no gene match. CDR3 region: CASSALAGEQYF. The CDR3 bases are TGTGCCAGCAGCGCCCTAGCGGGCGAGCAGTACTTC.

The V gene is TRBV18, the J gene TRBJ1-2, with 7 bases lining up with TRBD1. The junction had 4 bases not matched to a gene; V was cut back by 1 base and J by 8 bases. CDR3 size: 13 residues. Germline V gene sequence: CDR1 KGHSH, CDR2 LQKENI. The CDR3 is CASSPQGAEGYTF. CDR3 DNA sequence: TGTGCCAGCTCACCACAGGGGGCGGAGGGCTACACCTTC.

The chain uses TRBV7-2 and TRBJ1-2; a possible D gene is TRBD1 (6 bases). V was trimmed by 5 bases and J by 7 bases, leaving 20 bases between them. The germline V gene has CDR1 SGHTA and CDR2 FQGNSA. The CDR3 consists of 15 residues. The CDR3 protein is CASSPVWGGASGYTF. As DNA, the CDR3 is TGTGCCAGCAGCCCGGTGTGGGGGGGCGCGTCTGGCTACACCTTC.

The rearrangement uses TRBV7-2 and TRBJ1-5; TRBD1 matches 7 bases. This CDR3 region has 14 residues. J gave up 5 bases and V 5 bases, and 6 bases lay outside the gene matches. Germline assignment: CDR1 SGHTA and CDR2 FQGNSA. The CDR3 nucleotides read TGTGCCAGCAGCCTTAACAGGGGCGATCAGCCCCAGCATTTT. This gives the protein CASSLNRGDQPQHF.

The chain joins TRBV30 to TRBJ1-2, with 10 bases matching TRBD1. The V gene end was trimmed by 3 bases and the J gene end by 4 bases; junction bases not matched to a gene: 8. The germline V gene encodes CDR1 GTSNPN and CDR2 SVGIG (reference sequence). This CDR3 region has 15 residues. The DNA of the CDR3 is TGTGCCTGGAGGGTTATCGACAGGGGGCTCTATGGCTACACCTTC. The encoded protein is CAWRVIDRGLYGYTF. The full variable domain, in which reference TRBV30 and TRBJ1-2 provide the parts outside the CDR3, is SQTIHQWPATLVQPVGSPLSLECTVEGTSNPNLYWYRQAAGRGLQLLFYSVGIGQISSEVPQNLSASRPQDRQFILSSKKLLLSDSGFYLCAWRVIDRGLYGYTFGSGTRLTVV.

The chain joins TRBV30 to TRBJ1-2; possible D gene TRBD1, 5 bases. From germline, CDR1 is GTSNPN and CDR2 SVGIG (reference sequence). V was pared by 3 bases and J by 0 bases, with 11 bases between. The CDR3 is 14 residues long. The CDR3 bases are TGTGCCTGGAGAGTAAGGGGAACTAACTATGGCTACACCTTC. It yields the protein CAWRVRGTNYGYTF.

The chain uses TRBV7-2 and TRBJ1-1; D remains ambiguous. V lost 0 bases to trimming and J lost 5 bases, with 13 bases between them. The germline V gene has CDR1 SGHTA and CDR2 FQGNSA. There are 15 residues in the CDR3. CDR3 DNA sequence: TGTGCCAGCAGCTTAGCGTCACCGGGTGAAACTGAAGCTTTCTTT. It translates to CASSLASPGETEAFF.

This chain links TRBV5-8 with TRBJ2-2; possible D gene TRBD2, 5 bases. Germline CDR1 is SGHTS and CDR2 is YDEGEE. The V end lost 3 bases, the J end lost 6 bases, and 9 bases lay between the germline ends. The CDR3 is made up of 13 amino acids. The CDR3 nucleotides are TGTGCCAGCAGCTGGAGGTCGGCCGGGGAGCTGTTTTTT. Its translation is CASSWRSAGELFF.

The rearrangement uses TRBV11-2 and TRBJ2-5; 8 bases agree with TRBD1. The CDR3 totals 16 residues. From germline, CDR1 is SGHAT and CDR2 FQNNGV. The junction had 7 bases not matched to a gene; V was cut back by 0 bases and J by 4 bases. The CDR3 here is CASSLDLAGGSETQYF. DNA of the CDR3: TGTGCCAGCAGCTTAGATCTGGCAGGGGGCTCAGAGACCCAGTACTTC.

The CDR3 coding sequence is TGTGCCAGCAGCTTACGCCAGGGACAGGGGGCAACCTATAATTCACCCCTCCACTTT. Translation gives CASSLRQGQGATYNSPLHF. The rearrangement links TRBV6-6 to TRBJ1-6, with 12 bases fitting TRBD1. There are 19 residues in the CDR3. J gave up 2 bases and V 6 bases, and 11 bases lay outside the gene matches. Per germline, CDR1 MNHNY and CDR2 SVGAGI (reference sequence).